The 2 T cell receptor beta chains in this list originate from one sample, sequenced in a study of blood T cell repertoires in COVID-19. Libraries were prepared by immunoSEQ multiplex PCR; TCRdb keeps only in-frame clonotypes and omits some of them. The sample lists about 140,000 clones, about 88% occurring once. Material for sequencing was peripheral blood. The receptors here all came from a human donor with COVID-19, enrolled during active disease. The donor label of this sample is uncertain.

This rearrangement joins TRBV6-6 to TRBJ2-5, with D unresolved. Trimming removed 6 bases at V and 1 base at J, with 12 bases between. The CDR3 is 14 amino acids. Germline V lookup: CDR1 MNHNY, CDR2 SVGAGI (reference sequence). The chain's CDR3 is CASRPTSPQETQYF. The CDR3 region has the DNA TGTGCCAGCAGACCCACATCGCCCCAAGAGACCCAGTACTTC.

The V gene is TRBV5-1, the J gene TRBJ1-6; D perhaps matches TRBD1 (6 bases). The CDR3 runs 15 residues. Germline CDR1 and CDR2: SGHRS and YFSETQ. The ends were cut back, 4 bases at V and 5 bases at J, with 13 bases in the middle. CDR3 in amino acids: CASSPQRTDNSPLHF. CDR3 bases: TGCGCCAGCAGCCCCCAAAGGACAGATAATTCACCCCTCCACTTT.